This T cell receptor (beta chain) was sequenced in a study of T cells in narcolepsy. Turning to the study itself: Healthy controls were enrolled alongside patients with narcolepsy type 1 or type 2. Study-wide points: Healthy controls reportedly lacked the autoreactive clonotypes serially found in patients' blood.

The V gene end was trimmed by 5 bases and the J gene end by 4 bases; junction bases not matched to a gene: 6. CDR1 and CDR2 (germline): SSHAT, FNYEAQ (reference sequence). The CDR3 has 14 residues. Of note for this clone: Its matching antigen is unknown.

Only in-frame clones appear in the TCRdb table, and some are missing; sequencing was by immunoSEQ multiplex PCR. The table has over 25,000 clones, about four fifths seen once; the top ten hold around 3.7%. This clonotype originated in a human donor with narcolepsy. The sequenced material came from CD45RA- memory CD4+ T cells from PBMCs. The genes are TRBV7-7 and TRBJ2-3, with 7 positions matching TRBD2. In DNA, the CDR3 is TGTGCCAGCAGCATCGGACTAGACGCAGATACGCAGTATTTT. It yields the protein CASSIGLDADTQYF.